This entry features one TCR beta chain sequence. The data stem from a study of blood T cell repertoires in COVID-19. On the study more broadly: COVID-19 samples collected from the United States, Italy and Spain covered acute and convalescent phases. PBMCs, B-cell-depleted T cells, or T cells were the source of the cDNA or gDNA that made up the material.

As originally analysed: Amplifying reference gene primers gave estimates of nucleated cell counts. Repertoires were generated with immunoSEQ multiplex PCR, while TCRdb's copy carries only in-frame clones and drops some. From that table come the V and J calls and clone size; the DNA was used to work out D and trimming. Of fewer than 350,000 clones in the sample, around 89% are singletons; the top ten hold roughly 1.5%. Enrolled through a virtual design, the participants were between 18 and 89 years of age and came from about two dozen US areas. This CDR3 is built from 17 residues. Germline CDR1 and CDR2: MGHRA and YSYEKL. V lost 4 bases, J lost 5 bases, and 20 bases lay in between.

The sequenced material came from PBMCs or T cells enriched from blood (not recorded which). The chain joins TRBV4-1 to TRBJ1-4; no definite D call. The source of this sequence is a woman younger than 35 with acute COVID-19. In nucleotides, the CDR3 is TGCGCCAGCAGCCCGAGCGAATCTGGGTTAGCCAATGAAAAACTGTTTTTT. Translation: CASSPSESGLANEKLFF.